The 21 T cell receptor beta chains below all came from one sample that was sequenced in a study of blood T cell repertoires in COVID-19. Assay used: immunoSEQ multiplex PCR; TCRdb lists only in-frame clones, some missing. The table records tens of thousands of clones, more than 90% of them present only once. Sequencing used peripheral blood. Receptor source: a man in his fifties with acute or convalescent COVID-19.

The CDR3 spells CSVGGVTDTQYF. The CDR3 bases are TGCAGCGTTGGGGGGGTGACAGATACGCAGTATTTT. This chain links TRBV29-1 with TRBJ2-3; D may be TRBD2 (6 bases). The V gene lost 4 bases and the J gene lost 3 bases, with 8 bases spanning the gap. The CDR3 runs to 12 residues. Per the germline V gene, CDR1 is SQVTM and CDR2 is ANQGSEA.

As DNA, the CDR3 is TGTGCCAGCAGCCCATTCATCTCACAGGCCATGAACACTGAAGCTTTCTTT. Protein: CASSPFISQAMNTEAFF. J is TRBJ1-1 and V is TRBV7-6; D perhaps matches TRBD1 (5 bases). Trimming stripped 5 bases from V and 0 bases from J, with 19 bases between. The CDR3 totals 17 residues. In germline, CDR1 is SGHVS, CDR2 FNYEAQ.

The gene calls are TRBV19 and TRBJ1-5; D ambiguous. The CDR3 loop spans 16 amino acids. Germline CDR1 is LNHDA and CDR2 is SQIVND (reference sequence). The V and J ends lost 3 bases and 2 bases respectively, with 14 bases between them. The DNA for the CDR3 is TGTGCCAGTAGTATCTTGAGGGATGGTGGCAATCAGCCCCAGCATTTT. Protein: CASSILRDGGNQPQHF.

The chain recombines TRBV7-9 with TRBJ2-7; perhaps TRBD2 as D (5 bases). Trimming pared 3 bases from V and 7 bases from J, leaving 10 bases between. The CDR3 length is 12 residues. Per germline, CDR1 SEHNR and CDR2 FQNEAQ (reference sequence). Here the CDR3 reads CASSLSSGEQYF. The DNA of the CDR3 is TGTGCCAGCAGCTTGTCCTCGGGGGAGCAGTACTTC.

The V and J genes are TRBV6-1 and TRBJ2-7; D perhaps matches TRBD1 (6 bases). The germline V and J ends were trimmed by 0 bases and 3 bases, with 9 bases remaining between them. The CDR3 contains 14 residues. The germline V gene has CDR1 MNHNS and CDR2 SASEGT. As DNA, the CDR3 is TGTGCCAGCAGTGAAGCGGGGGCCCTCTACGAGCAGTACGTC. This gives the protein CASSEAGALYEQYV.

This chain connects TRBV30 to TRBJ1-2; maybe TRBD1 (5 bases). Trimming left V 0 bases short and J 7 bases short, with 12 bases between. The CDR3 spans 13 residues. CDR1 is GTSNPN and CDR2 is SVGIG in the germline V gene (reference sequence). This CDR3 is CAWSVREGFGYTF. In DNA form, the CDR3 reads TGTGCCTGGAGTGTACGGGAGGGGTTTGGCTACACCTTC.

The chain carries TRBV7-2 and TRBJ2-5; 9 nucleotides match TRBD2. Germline V gene sequence: CDR1 SGHTA, CDR2 FQGNSA. Trimming took 2 bases from V and 1 from J; bases not matched to a gene: 11. This CDR3 has 18 residues. CDR3 nucleotide sequence: TGTGCCAGCAGCTTAACCAGCGGGGGGACAAGCTTCCAAGAGACCCAGTACTTC. Its translation is CASSLTSGGTSFQETQYF.

This clone was found once. This rearrangement joins TRBV29-1 to TRBJ2-7, with a possible D match to TRBD1 (6 bases). V was shortened by 2 bases and J by 0 bases, with 14 bases between the two germline ends. From germline, CDR1 is SQVTM and CDR2 ANQGSEA. CDR3 length: 15 amino acids. The CDR3 DNA reads as TGCAGCGTTGAATCCAGGGGCTTTGACTCCTACGAGCAGTACTTC. This translates into CSVESRGFDSYEQYF.

The CDR3 DNA follows: TGTGCCAGCAGTCCTGGGCCGTCCACACGGGGTGGCTACACCTTC. Translating it yields CASSPGPSTRGGYTF. This chain uses TRBV28 with TRBJ1-2; no clear D gene. V shed 5 bases and J shed 7 bases, with 20 bases lying between them. This CDR3 has 15 residues. Per the germline V gene, CDR1 is MDHEN and CDR2 is SYDVKM.

The V gene is TRBV28, the J gene TRBJ2-7; 9 bases are shared with TRBD2. The germline V gene encodes CDR1 MDHEN and CDR2 SYDVKM. V trimming: 4 bases; J trimming: 5 bases; junction bases outside the gene matches: 3. CDR3 length equals 13 residues. CDR3 protein: CASSYSGSNEQYF. CDR3 nucleotides: TGTGCCAGCAGTTATAGCGGGAGCAACGAGCAGTACTTC.

This chain uses TRBV28 with TRBJ2-2; possible D gene TRBD1, 5 bases. From germline, CDR1 is MDHEN and CDR2 SYDVKM. V gave up 7 bases and J gave up 1 base, with 10 bases separating them. The CDR3 has 14 residues. The CDR3 loop is CASKPGQNTGELFF. The CDR3 DNA is TGTGCCAGCAAACCCGGACAGAACACCGGGGAGCTGTTTTTT.

The V call is TRBV18, the J call TRBJ2-1; 9 bases are a match to TRBD1. Trimming removed 2 bases from V and 13 bases from J; junction bases left unmatched: 6. In germline, CDR1 is KGHSH, CDR2 LQKENI. The CDR3 is made up of 13 amino acids. The CDR3 sequence: CASSPNRDREQFF. The CDR3 DNA follows: TGTGCCAGCTCACCAAATCGGGACAGGGAACAGTTCTTC.

The chain uses TRBV5-6 and TRBJ1-2; weak D call: TRBD1 (5 bases). Germline V gene sequence: CDR1 SGHDT, CDR2 YYEEEE. This CDR3 is built from 14 residues. V was trimmed by 4 bases and J by 0 bases, leaving 10 bases between them. The CDR3 region is CASSRDSPNYGYTF. CDR3 bases: TGTGCCAGCAGCCGAGACAGCCCTAACTATGGCTACACCTTC.

The chain employs TRBV5-1 and TRBJ2-5, with D possibly being TRBD2 (6 bases). V shed 0 bases and J shed 3 bases, with 9 bases lying between them. Germline V gives CDR1 SGHRS, CDR2 YFSETQ. This CDR3 comprises 14 residues. The CDR3 reads CASSLAGSKETQYF. The DNA of the CDR3 is TGCGCCAGCAGCTTGGCCGGGAGTAAAGAGACCCAGTACTTC. Filled out from reference TRBV5-1 and TRBJ2-5, the complete variable domain reads KAGVTQTPRYLIKTRGQQVTLSCSPISGHRSVSWYQQTPGQGLQFLFEYFSETQRNKGNFPGRFSGRQFSNSRSEMNVSTLELGDSALYLCASSLAGSKETQYFGPGTRLLVL.

The V gene is TRBV28, the J gene TRBJ1-2; D is uncertain. CDR3 length: 14 amino acids. Germline loops: CDR1 MDHEN, CDR2 SYDVKM. V was cut by 5 bases and J by 4 bases, with 14 bases left in between. In nucleotides, the CDR3 is TGTGCCAGCAGTCAAAGTGCGGAGATCTATGGCTACACCTTC. This translates into CASSQSAEIYGYTF.

The chain links TRBV7-2 to TRBJ1-5; D is ambiguous. The CDR3 spans 15 residues. Germline-derived CDR1 and CDR2 are SGHTA and FQGNSA. Trimming removed 5 bases from V and 5 bases from J, with 16 bases in between. The CDR3 sequence: CASSPRFPVYQPQHF. In DNA, the CDR3 is TGTGCCAGCAGCCCCCGGTTTCCGGTTTATCAGCCCCAGCATTTT.

V usage is TRBV28 and J usage is TRBJ1-4, with D unclear. The CDR3 is 12 residues long. Germline CDR1 is MDHEN and CDR2 is SYDVKM. The V end lost 4 bases, the J end lost 5 bases, and 5 bases lay between the germline ends. This CDR3 is CASSSNNEKLFF. CDR3 bases: TGTGCCAGCAGTTCTAACAATGAAAAACTGTTTTTT.

The V and J genes are TRBV4-3 and TRBJ1-6; D not certain. This CDR3 region has 19 residues. Germline V gene data show CDR1 as LGHNA and CDR2 as YSLEER. V lost 4 bases and J lost 0, with 19 bases in between. CDR3 nucleotides: TGCGCCAGCAGCCCACAAAAGAGCCCTGGGAGCTCCTATAATTCACCCCTCCACTTT. It yields the protein CASSPQKSPGSSYNSPLHF.

V and J are TRBV19 and TRBJ2-5; no reliable D call. The length of the CDR3 is 12 residues. Trimming took 0 bases from V and 7 from J, leaving 6 bases between them. CDR1 LNHDA and CDR2 SQIVND come from the germline V gene (reference sequence). The CDR3 here is CASSIDLRTQYF. The CDR3 DNA follows: TGTGCCAGTAGTATAGATCTCAGGACCCAGTACTTC.

J is TRBJ2-3 and V is TRBV5-1, with 12 nucleotides matching TRBD2. The germline V gene has CDR1 SGHRS and CDR2 YFSETQ. Trimming cost V 0 bases and J 5 bases; bases outside gene matches: 1. This CDR3 is built from 15 residues. The CDR3 DNA reads as TGCGCCAGCAGCTTGGGGACTAGCGGGGAAGATACGCAGTATTTT. Translated, it gives CASSLGTSGEDTQYF. The full variable domain, with the rest looked up from reference TRBV5-1 and TRBJ2-3, is KAGVTQTPRYLIKTRGQQVTLSCSPISGHRSVSWYQQTPGQGLQFLFEYFSETQRNKGNFPGRFSGRQFSNSRSEMNVSTLELGDSALYLCASSLGTSGEDTQYFGPGTRLTVL.

V gene TRBV25-1 combines with J gene TRBJ1-6; D is unresolved. The length of the CDR3 is 13 residues. V lost 3 bases and J 8 bases, leaving 8 bases between the germline ends. The germline V gene has CDR1 MGHDK and CDR2 SYGVNS. The CDR3 DNA sequence: TGTGCCAGCAGTGACCTTTTTTATTCACCCCTCCACTTT. It codes for CASSDLFYSPLHF.